This T cell receptor (beta chain) was recorded in a study of cytomegalovirus exposure and HLA in healthy donors. The study's findings and limits: Among donors in an Asian-associated ancestry cluster, a later analysis reportedly found fewer N-insertions than the approximately 700-donor mean.

J lost 2 bases, V lost 2 bases, and 8 bases had no gene match. Germline V CDR1 and CDR2: SGHDT, YYEEEE. The CDR3 is 16 amino acids. The primer mix had 60 Vbeta and 13 Jbeta primers. TCRdb keeps only in-frame clones here, not all; method: immunoSEQ multiplex PCR. The sample shows about 140,000 clones, about 80% of them seen only once. As concerns this clone: Its matching antigen is unknown.

The chain couples TRBV5-6 to TRBJ2-3; 7 bases line up with TRBD1. The sequence derives from an older woman in good health and CMV-seropositive. Sample: PBMCs. CDR3 in amino acids: CASSFETGDTTDTQYF. In nucleotides, the CDR3 is TGTGCCAGCAGCTTTGAAACAGGGGATACCACAGATACGCAGTATTTT.